This T cell receptor beta chain was sequenced during a study of blood T cell repertoires in COVID-19. Background on the study: T cells, B-cell-depleted T cells, or PBMCs provided the cDNA or gDNA that served as material.

Each participant's cohort was designated according to participant-reported clinical history. Original processing methods: Reference gene primer amplification in the assay estimated nucleated cell counts. Assay used: immunoSEQ multiplex PCR; TCRdb lists only in-frame clones, some missing. From that table come the V and J calls and clone size; the DNA was used to work out D and trimming. The sample lists 150,000 to 200,000 clones, about 90% seen once, with 1.2% in the top ten. V shed 0 bases and J shed 0 bases, with 17 bases lying between them. Germline lookup yields CDR1 GTSNPN and CDR2 SVGIG (reference sequence). This CDR3 comprises 17 residues.

The receptor was isolated from a human donor with acute COVID-19. The donor label of this sample is uncertain. The chain carries TRBV30 and TRBJ1-2, with D possibly matching TRBD1 (6 bases). The source material was PBMCs or T cells enriched from blood (not recorded which). The CDR3 nucleotides are TGTGCCTGGAGTGTGACAGGCTTCGCCCGAGCTAACTATGGCTACACCTTC. Translated, it gives CAWSVTGFARANYGYTF.